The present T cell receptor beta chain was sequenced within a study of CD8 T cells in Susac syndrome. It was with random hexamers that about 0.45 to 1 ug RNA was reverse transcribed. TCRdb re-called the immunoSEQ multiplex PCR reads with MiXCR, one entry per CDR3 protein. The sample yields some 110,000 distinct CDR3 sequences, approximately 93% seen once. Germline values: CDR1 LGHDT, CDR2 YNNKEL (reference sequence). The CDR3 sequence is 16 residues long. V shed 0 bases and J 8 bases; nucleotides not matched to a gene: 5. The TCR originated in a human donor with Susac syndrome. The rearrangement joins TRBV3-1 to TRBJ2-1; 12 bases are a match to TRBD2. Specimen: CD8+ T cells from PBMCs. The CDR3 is CASSQDVLAGGHEQFF. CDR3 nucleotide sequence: TGTGCCAGCAGCCAAGATGTACTAGCGGGGGGCCATGAGCAGTTCTTC.